This T cell receptor beta chain was sequenced for a study of T cell responses to AZD1222 COVID-19 vaccine. The CDR3 length is 15 residues. V shed 6 bases and J 6 bases; nucleotides not matched to a gene: 13. The germline gives CDR1 MNHEY, CDR2 SVGAGI. Repertoires were generated with immunoSEQ multiplex PCR, while TCRdb's copy carries only in-frame clones and drops some. The top ten hold 6.9% of the sample, which has about 150,000 clones, 75% to 90% seen once. The gene calls are TRBV6-5 and TRBJ1-1; TRBD1 agrees at 7 bases. This TCR was sampled from an adult in good health. This material consisted of peripheral blood, taken on day 0 of AZD1222 vaccination. CDR3 nucleotide sequence: TGTGCCAGCAGCAGATCTGACAGGGAAATAGCTGAAGCTTTCTTT. It specifies CASSRSDREIAEAFF.